This entry features one T cell receptor (beta chain) sequence. The sample originates from a study of cytomegalovirus exposure and HLA in healthy donors. The study ran its PCR with 60 Vbeta and 13 Jbeta primers. The method was immunoSEQ multiplex PCR; TCRdb's version includes in-frame clones alone and lacks a portion of them. The data contain roughly 150,000 clones, roughly three quarters of them singletons. Sequences were obtained from PBMCs. The clonotype comes from a man between 25 and 39 years old in good health and CMV-seronegative.

CDR3 bases: TGTGCCAGCAGTTTGGCGGGACAGGGGGCCAATCAGCCCCAGCATTTT. Its protein product is CASSLAGQGANQPQHF. The J gene is TRBJ1-5, the V gene TRBV28; 12 nucleotides align to TRBD1. The CDR3 covers 16 residues. V lost 3 bases and J lost 3; bases outside the gene matches: 3. CDR1 is MDHEN, CDR2 SYDVKM, per germline.